This T cell receptor (beta chain) was recovered during a study of blood T cell repertoires in COVID-19. Germline CDR1 SGHNT, CDR2 YYREEE (reference sequence). The CDR3 totals 16 residues. The V end was cut by 0 bases, the J end by 4 bases, with 13 bases between. Measured with immunoSEQ multiplex PCR; TCRdb has only the in-frame clones, and not every one. The data contain more than 120,000 clones, approximately 84% of them singletons. Sequenced sample: PBMCs or T cells enriched from blood (not recorded which). This TCR was recovered from a man aged 50-59 years in a cohort exposed to, infected with or recovered from COVID-19 (not recorded which). The chain employs TRBV5-4 and TRBJ2-2, with a tentative D call TRBD1 (5 bases). The CDR3 is CASSLAGQGTTGELFF. CDR3 nucleotides: TGTGCCAGCAGCTTGGCCGGGCAGGGAACCACCGGGGAGCTGTTTTTT.